The 4 T cell receptor beta chains below all came from one sample that was sequenced in a study of blood T cell repertoires in COVID-19. This table comes from immunoSEQ multiplex PCR, and its TCRdb copy is limited to in-frame clones, with some not included. Among tens of thousands of clones listed, roughly 89% were seen once. Sequencing input: peripheral blood. The origin of the receptors is a woman aged 60-75 years with COVID-19, enrolled during active disease.

The chain combines TRBV7-9 with TRBJ1-1, with unresolved D. CDR3 size: 13 residues. V dropped 1 base and J dropped 6 bases, with 9 bases sitting between them. Per germline, CDR1 SEHNR and CDR2 FQNEAQ (reference sequence). DNA of the CDR3: TGTGCCAGCAGCTTAGATCGTGTCTCTGAAGCTTTCTTT. It yields the protein CASSLDRVSEAFF.

V usage is TRBV19 and J usage is TRBJ1-4; TRBD1 matches 9 bases. The CDR3 sequence is 18 residues long. Per germline, CDR1 LNHDA and CDR2 SQIVND (reference sequence). With V trimmed by 3 bases and J by 9 bases, 17 bases remained unmatched. The CDR3 DNA sequence: TGTGCCAGTAGTATTCTGTCCCCTCTGGACAGGGGAAGTAAAAAACTGTTTTTT. Amino acids: CASSILSPLDRGSKKLFF.

DNA of the CDR3: TGTGCCAGCAGACGGACAGGAGGCAGGTACGAGCAGTACTTC. This codes for CASRRTGGRYEQYF. The genes are TRBV11-2 and TRBJ2-7, with TRBD1 matching 7 bases. The CDR3 consists of 14 residues. The germline gives CDR1 SGHAT, CDR2 FQNNGV. Losses at the gene ends were 6 bases for V and 4 bases for J; bases not matched to a gene: 9.

V and J are TRBV28 and TRBJ2-4, with 8 bases identical to TRBD2. Germline V gives CDR1 MDHEN, CDR2 SYDVKM. This CDR3 region has 17 residues. The J segment lost 1 base and the V segment lost 2 bases, leaving 7 bases of the junction unmatched. CDR3 in DNA: TGTGCCAGCAGTTTACTTAGCGGGACGGCGGCCAAAAACATTCAGTACTTC. It codes for CASSLLSGTAAKNIQYF. The variable domain in full, completed from reference TRBV28 and TRBJ2-4, reads DVKVTQSSRYLVKRTGEKVFLECVQDMDHENMFWYRQDPGLGLRLIYFSYDVKMKEKGDIPEGYSVSREKKERFSLILESASTNQTSMYLCASSLLSGTAAKNIQYFGAGTRLSVL.